This TCR beta chain was recorded in a study of cytomegalovirus exposure and HLA in healthy donors. Study background: T cells numbering about 200 million yielded some 120 million unique TCR beta sequences in an earlier analysis.

In the case of this clone: The antigen remains undetermined.

With V trimmed by 4 bases and J by 4 bases, 7 bases remained unmatched. This CDR3 is built from 18 residues. Germline CDR1 reads WNHNN; CDR2 reads SYGVQD (reference sequence). With 60 Vbeta and 13 Jbeta primers, the PCR was carried out. Only in-frame clones appear in the TCRdb table, and some are missing; sequencing was by immunoSEQ multiplex PCR. Found here are 200,000 or so clones, 75% to 85% of them singletons; the top ten hold 5.5% to 7.5%. Study findings and constraints: Previously analyzed data showed that most TCR beta V segments were productive at a frequency of about 90% or about 30%. It was assumed in the presence/absence analyses that sequencing depth was roughly uniform across donors. The classifier was said to identify cytomegalovirus status with high specificity and sensitivity.

This rearrangement joins TRBV10-1 to TRBJ2-2, with 15 bases identical to TRBD2. The sample taken for sequencing was PBMCs. This TCR derives from a woman aged 45-65 years in good health and CMV-seropositive. Here the CDR3 reads CASSGGLAGGGRTGELFF. Here the CDR3 DNA reads TGCGCCAGCAGTGGAGGACTAGCGGGAGGGGGGCGCACCGGGGAGCTGTTTTTT.